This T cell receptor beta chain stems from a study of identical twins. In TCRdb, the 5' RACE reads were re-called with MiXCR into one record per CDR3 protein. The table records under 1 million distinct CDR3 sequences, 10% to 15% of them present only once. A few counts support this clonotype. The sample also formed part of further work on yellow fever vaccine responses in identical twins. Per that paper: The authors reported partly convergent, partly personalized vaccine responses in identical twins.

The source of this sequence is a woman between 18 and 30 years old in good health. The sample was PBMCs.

This CDR3 is CASRKTSGSTGELFF. The CDR3 nucleotides read TGCGCCAGCAGAAAGACTAGCGGGAGTACCGGGGAGCTGTTTTTT. The J gene is TRBJ2-2, the V gene TRBV5-1, with TRBD2 matching over 12 bases. The CDR3 has 15 amino acids. Germline CDR1 SGHRS, CDR2 YFSETQ. Trimming removed 5 bases from V and 5 bases from J; junction bases left unmatched: 4. Drawing the rest from reference TRBV5-1 and TRBJ2-2, the complete variable domain is KAGVTQTPRYLIKTRGQQVTLSCSPISGHRSVSWYQQTPGQGLQFLFEYFSETQRNKGNFPGRFSGRQFSNSRSEMNVSTLELGDSALYLCASRKTSGSTGELFFGEGSRLTVL.